This TCR beta chain stems from a study of cytotoxic CD8 clonotypes in ibrutinib-treated CLL. Whole-study context: Results showed some 25 partial and 2 complete responses; following median approximately 73 months, approximately 14 remained remitted, roughly 12 advanced.

The CDR3 spans 13 residues. With 7 bases clipped from V and 3 bases from J, the junction kept 6 bases outside the gene matches. Per germline, CDR1 MGHDK and CDR2 SYGVNS. Points from the study as a whole: A rise in clonality was seen at ibrutinib response, and a fall back toward baseline was seen at progression.

In the case of this clone: Its antigen is not identified.

TCRdb's copy holds only in-frame clones and misses some; the assay was immunoSEQ multiplex PCR. Of about 300,000 clones listed, 60% to 80% are singletons. The input for sequencing was PBMCs, taken at disease progression, from a patient treated with ibrutinib. The sequence derives from a human donor with chronic lymphocytic leukemia. The rearrangement uses TRBV25-1 and TRBJ2-7; 7 bases match TRBD1. The CDR3 here is CASTRTGFYEQYF. The DNA for the CDR3 is TGTGCCAGCACCCGGACAGGTTTCTACGAGCAGTACTTC.